This T cell receptor (beta chain) emerged from a study of chemoradiotherapy in HPV16-positive cancers. The data were produced by immunoSEQ multiplex PCR, yet TCRdb's version contains in-frame clones alone and is incomplete. The table records around 3,300 clones, nearly 90% of them present only once. This CDR3 is 15 amino acids long. With V trimmed by 0 bases and J by 6 bases, 3 bases remained unmatched. Germline loops: CDR1 SGDLS, CDR2 YYNGEE. The gene calls are TRBV9 and TRBJ2-1; 10 bases agree with TRBD2. This TCR was sampled from a human donor with HPV-associated anogenital cancer. Sequencing was performed on tumor tissue, taken from a patient who underwent chemoradiotherapy. The chain's CDR3 is CASSVVSGRANEQFF. The CDR3 DNA reads TGTGCCAGCAGCGTAGTCAGCGGGAGGGCCAATGAGCAGTTCTTC.